This T cell receptor beta chain stems from a study of T cells expressing NK-cell markers. About the research overall: Seven donors tested HCMV-seropositive and one tested seronegative among the eight sequenced. Points from the study as a whole: A handful of donors showed these clonotypes also leading the CD3+CD56-NKG2C+ fraction. Top CD8+ clonotypes included the dominant CD3+CD56+NKG2C+ clonotypes in 5 or 6 donors.

The CDR3 has 15 amino acids. Germline V gene lookup returns CDR1 ENHRY and CDR2 SYGVKD. Notes on this clonotype: The antigen is not known.

The cDNA for TCR beta came from 5'RACE template switching with UMIs. TCRdb re-called the 5' RACE reads; one entry per CDR3 protein, DNA not given. This table lists 150,000 to 170,000 distinct CDR3 sequences. V gene TRBV10-3 combines with J gene TRBJ1-4; TCRdb calls TRBD1, which cannot be checked without DNA. Sequencing was carried out using blood T cells: a sorted CD56 or NKG2C T cell subset, CD4+ or CD8+ T cells, or bulk PBMC T cells (not recorded which). The clonotype originates from a woman aged 50 to 60 in good health. The CDR3 region is CAISEAGQGGEKLFF.